Below are 20 T cell receptor beta chains sequenced from a single sample in a study of blood T cell repertoires in COVID-19 (TCRdb year 2020). Libraries were prepared through the immunoSEQ multiplex PCR assay. Imported from immuneACCESS, the table was reduced by TCRdb to in-frame sequences with V and J called. These copies leave out some clones; in studies compared against another copy, an unresolved V gene accounts for under half, and the cause of the remainder is not known. For this sample the table gives about 49,000 clones, of which about nine tenths were detected only once. Jointly, the top ten make up 4.7% of the sample. The material sequenced was peripheral blood. These receptors were obtained from a human donor in a cohort sampled during active COVID-19.

The chain has TRBV30 and TRBJ2-2, with D unresolved. With 4 bases removed from V and 0 bases from J, the gap between germline ends came to 6 bases. This CDR3 has 13 residues. From germline, CDR1 is GTSNPN and CDR2 SVGIG (reference sequence). In DNA, the CDR3 is TGTGCCTGGACGCGCCCGAACACCGGGGAGCTGTTTTTT. It translates to CAWTRPNTGELFF. The entire variable domain, with the rest obtained from reference TRBV30 and TRBJ2-2, is as follows: SQTIHQWPATLVQPVGSPLSLECTVEGTSNPNLYWYRQAAGRGLQLLFYSVGIGQISSEVPQNLSASRPQDRQFILSSKKLLLSDSGFYLCAWTRPNTGELFFGEGSRLTVL.

The chain links TRBV28 to TRBJ1-2, with D possibly matching TRBD1 (6 bases). The CDR3 is 13 amino acids. The germline V gene encodes CDR1 MDHEN and CDR2 SYDVKM. V lost 6 bases, J lost 7 bases, and 15 bases lay in between. This chain's CDR3 is CASSVRGRGGYTF. For the CDR3, the DNA is TGTGCCAGCAGCGTAAGGGGGAGGGGTGGCTACACCTTC.

This clone has a single count. J is TRBJ2-2 and V is TRBV24-1; D remains unclear. V was trimmed by 4 bases and J by 4 bases, leaving 9 bases between them. The germline CDR1 and CDR2 sequences are KGHDR and SFDVKD. CDR3 length: 14 amino acids. In DNA, the CDR3 is TGTGCCACCAGTGAGTTCATTTCCACCGGGGAGCTGTTTTTT. It translates to CATSEFISTGELFF.

The chain joins TRBV28 to TRBJ1-5; no firm D call. Per the germline V gene, CDR1 is MDHEN and CDR2 is SYDVKM. V lost 6 bases to trimming and J lost 1 base, with 13 bases between them. The CDR3 spans 15 residues. CDR3 sequence reads: CASRKGLGSNQPQHF. CDR3 DNA sequence: TGTGCCAGCAGAAAAGGACTGGGCAGCAATCAGCCCCAGCATTTT.

This clone was detected only once. The CDR3 DNA follows: TGTGCCAGCAGTCCCCTATTGACGGGGGTTGCAGATACGCAGTATTTT. Residues: CASSPLLTGVADTQYF. The gene calls are TRBV28 and TRBJ2-3; D perhaps matches TRBD2 (6 bases). V lost 5 bases, J lost 4 bases, and 19 bases lay in between. CDR3 length: 16 amino acids. The germline V gene has CDR1 MDHEN and CDR2 SYDVKM.

This sequence joins TRBV27 and TRBJ2-1; D is possibly TRBD1 (6 bases). Germline lookup yields CDR1 MNHEY and CDR2 SMNVEV (reference sequence). This CDR3 region has 12 residues. The CDR3 loop is CGVGRGYNEQFF. The CDR3 bases are TGTGGCGTGGGTAGGGGGTACAATGAGCAGTTCTTC.

The rearrangement joins TRBV18 to TRBJ1-2; 10 nucleotides match TRBD1. This CDR3 comprises 17 residues. Germline values: CDR1 KGHSH, CDR2 LQKENI. After removal of 0 bases from V and 5 bases from J, the junction contained 9 bases not matched to a gene. CDR3 nucleotide sequence: TGTGCCAGCTCACCACCTAGTGACAGGGGGCGCGAGTATGGCTACACCTTC. Protein sequence: CASSPPSDRGREYGYTF.

The gene calls are TRBV3-1 (or the pseudogene TRBV3-2) and TRBJ2-5; 14 nucleotides agree with TRBD2. The CDR3 length is 17 residues. With 1 base clipped from V and 2 bases from J, the junction kept 3 bases outside the gene matches. Germline values: CDR1 LGHDT, CDR2 YNNKEL (reference sequence). The CDR3 sequence: CASSQGLAGGLQETQYF. The DNA for the CDR3 is TGTGCCAGCAGCCAAGGACTAGCGGGAGGGTTACAAGAGACCCAGTACTTC.

The chain uses TRBV7-9 and TRBJ2-5; a weak D match, TRBD1 (5 bases). Germline V CDR1 and CDR2: SEHNR, FQNEAQ (reference sequence). The length of the CDR3 is 14 residues. V dropped 1 base and J dropped 5 bases, with 11 bases sitting between them. The CDR3 loop is CASSLGTRVETQYF. The DNA of the CDR3 is TGTGCCAGCAGCTTAGGGACCAGGGTCGAGACCCAGTACTTC.

The chain combines TRBV7-2 with TRBJ2-3; D may be TRBD2 (6 bases). The germline gives CDR1 SGHTA, CDR2 FQGNSA. The CDR3 has 15 residues. Trimming left V 5 bases short and J 2 bases short, with 14 bases between. CDR3 DNA sequence: TGTGCCAGCAGCAACCGGGAGAGATACACAGATACGCAGTATTTT. Its translation: CASSNRERYTDTQYF.

This clone was detected a few times. The chain recombines TRBV7-8 with TRBJ2-7, with 10 bases matching TRBD2. Germline assignment: CDR1 SGHVS and CDR2 FQNEAQ. The CDR3 spans 16 residues. V lost 5 bases to trimming and J lost 3 bases; unmatched junction nucleotides: 10. The CDR3 DNA is TGTGCCAGCAGCCCCCTGGTCGGGACTAGCGTCTACGAGCAGTACTTC. This gives the protein CASSPLVGTSVYEQYF. The whole variable domain, filled in from reference TRBV7-8 and TRBJ2-7, reads GAGVSQSPRYKVAKRGQDVALRCDPISGHVSLFWYQQALGQGPEFLTYFQNEAQLDKSGLPSDRFFAERPEGSVSTLKIQRTQQEDSAVYLCASSPLVGTSVYEQYFGPGTRLTVT.

The V call is TRBV27, the J call TRBJ2-7; 11 bases fit TRBD2. V lost 2 bases and J lost 2; bases outside the gene matches: 5. CDR3 length: 16 amino acids. The germline V gene has CDR1 MNHEY and CDR2 SMNVEV (reference sequence). CDR3 sequence: CASSLLGTSGPYEQYF. For the CDR3, the DNA is TGTGCCAGCAGTTTACTCGGGACTAGCGGCCCCTACGAGCAGTACTTC.

The chain couples TRBV7-8 to TRBJ2-7, with 8 bases identical to TRBD2. V lost 3 bases to trimming and J lost 5 bases; unmatched junction nucleotides: 6. The germline V gene has CDR1 SGHVS and CDR2 FQNEAQ. The CDR3 length is 14 residues. The CDR3: CASSFLGLVDEQYF. The CDR3 DNA sequence: TGTGCCAGCAGCTTTCTGGGACTAGTTGACGAGCAGTACTTC.

The CDR3 loop is CASMTGITYEQYF. CDR3 sequence (DNA): TGTGCCAGCATGACAGGGATTACCTACGAGCAGTACTTC. This chain joins TRBV6-5 and TRBJ2-7, with 7 bases aligning to TRBD1. There are 13 residues in the CDR3. Germline CDR1 is MNHEY and CDR2 is SVGAGI. The junction had 5 bases not matched to a gene; V was cut back by 7 bases and J by 2 bases.

The rearrangement links TRBV7-8 to TRBJ2-6; weak D call: TRBD1 (6 bases). Trimming cost V 5 bases and J 5 bases, with 16 bases left between them. Germline V gene data show CDR1 as SGHVS and CDR2 as FQNEAQ. The CDR3 runs to 16 residues. The DNA for the CDR3 is TGTGCCAGCAGCCAAGACGGTACAGGGAGGGCCAACGTCCTGACTTTC. It encodes CASSQDGTGRANVLTF.

The chain links TRBV11-2 to TRBJ2-2; D is perhaps TRBD2 (5 bases). Trimming took off 6 bases at V and 1 base at J, with 9 bases between the two ends. The CDR3 spans 14 residues. Germline V lookup: CDR1 SGHAT, CDR2 FQNNGV. The CDR3 DNA reads as TGTGCCAGCAGGTCTAGCAGGAACACCGGGGAGCTGTTTTTT. Translation: CASRSSRNTGELFF.

The rearrangement uses TRBV25-1 and TRBJ1-3; possible D gene TRBD1, 6 bases. The CDR3 has 16 residues. Germline values: CDR1 MGHDK, CDR2 SYGVNS. Trimming stripped 2 bases from V and 4 bases from J, with 15 bases between. CDR3 loop: CASSETGRGGGNTIYF. In DNA form, the CDR3 reads TGTGCCAGCAGTGAAACAGGCAGGGGAGGGGGAAACACCATATATTTT. Full variable domain (remainder filled in from reference TRBV25-1 and TRBJ1-3): EADIYQTPRYLVIGTGKKITLECSQTMGHDKMYWYQQDPGMELHLIHYSYGVNSTEKGDLSSESTVSRIRTEHFPLTLESARPSHTSQYLCASSETGRGGGNTIYFGEGSWLTVV.

This chain links TRBV25-1 with TRBJ1-2; no definite D call. Germline assignment: CDR1 MGHDK and CDR2 SYGVNS. The CDR3 is 13 residues long. Trimming removed 4 bases at V and 4 bases at J, with 10 bases between. The CDR3 coding sequence is TGTGCCAGCAGTGCCGGGTCTATCTATGGCTACACCTTC. This encodes CASSAGSIYGYTF.

Here the CDR3 reads CASSPTVSTYEQYF. The CDR3 coding sequence is TGCGCCAGCAGCCCGACAGTATCTACCTACGAGCAGTACTTC. The rearrangement joins TRBV5-1 to TRBJ2-7, with D maybe TRBD1 (5 bases). Germline V gene lookup returns CDR1 SGHRS and CDR2 YFSETQ. The germline V and J ends were trimmed by 4 bases and 2 bases, with 13 bases remaining between them. CDR3 length: 14 residues.

J is TRBJ2-7 and V is TRBV29-1, with D tentatively TRBD2 (5 bases). This CDR3 has 14 residues. V dropped 6 bases and J dropped 0 bases, with 15 bases sitting between them. Germline CDR1 reads SQVTM; CDR2 reads ANQGSEA. CDR3 DNA sequence: TGCAGCGTCAGTCCGGAGGTGAGCTCCTACGAGCAGTACTTC. Amino acids: CSVSPEVSSYEQYF.